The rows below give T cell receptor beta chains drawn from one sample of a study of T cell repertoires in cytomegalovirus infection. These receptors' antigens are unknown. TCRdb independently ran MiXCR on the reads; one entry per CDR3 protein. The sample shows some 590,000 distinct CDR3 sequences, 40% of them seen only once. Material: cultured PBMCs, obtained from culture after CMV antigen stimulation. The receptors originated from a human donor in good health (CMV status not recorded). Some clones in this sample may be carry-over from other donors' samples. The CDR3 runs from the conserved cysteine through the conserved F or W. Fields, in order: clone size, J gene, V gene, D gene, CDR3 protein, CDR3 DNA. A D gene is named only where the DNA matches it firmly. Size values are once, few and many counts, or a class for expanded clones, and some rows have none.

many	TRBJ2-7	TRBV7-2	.	CASSLYNTNYEQYF	TGTGCCAGCAGCTTATACAATACCAACTACGAGCAGTACTTC
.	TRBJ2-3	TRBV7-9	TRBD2	CASSRTGTSRDTQYF	TGTGCCAGCAGCCGGACCGGGACTAGTAGAGATACGCAGTATTTT
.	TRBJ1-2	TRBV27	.	CASSLRIAGGYTF	TGTGCCAGCAGTCTAAGAATCGCGGGTGGCTACACCTTC
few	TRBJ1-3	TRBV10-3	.	CAISGNFQGVGNTIYF	TGTGCCATCAGTGGTAACTTCCAGGGTGTCGGAAACACCATATATTTT
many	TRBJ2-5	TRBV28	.	CASSFADSQETQYF	TGTGCCAGCAGTTTTGCGGATAGCCAAGAGACCCAGTACTTC
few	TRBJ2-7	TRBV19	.	CASSARSYEQYF	TGTGCCAGTAGTGCACGGTCCTACGAGCAGTACTTC
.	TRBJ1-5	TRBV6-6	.	CASSSDRFGPQHF	TGTGCCAGCAGTTCTGACAGGTTCGGGCCCCAGCATTTT
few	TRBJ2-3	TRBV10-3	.	CAISLDSTDTQYF	TGTGCCATCAGTTTAGACAGCACAGATACGCAGTATTTT
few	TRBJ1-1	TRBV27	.	CASSLSGWDTEAFF	TGTGCCAGCAGTTTATCAGGGTGGGACACTGAAGCTTTCTTT
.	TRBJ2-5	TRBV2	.	CASSDLREETQYF	TGTGCCAGCAGTGATTTGCGGGAAGAGACCCAGTACTTC
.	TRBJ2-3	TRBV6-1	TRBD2	CASSPRGSGGFTDTQYF	TGTGCCAGCAGTCCGCGGGGCAGCGGGGGGTTCACAGATACGCAGTATTTT
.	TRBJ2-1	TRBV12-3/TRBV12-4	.	CASRTGLAYNEQFF	TGTGCCAGCAGGACGGGACTTGCGTACAATGAGCAGTTCTTC
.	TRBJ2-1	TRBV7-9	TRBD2	CASSSLADRYNEQFF	TGTGCCAGCAGCTCCCTAGCGGATAGATACAATGAGCAGTTCTTC
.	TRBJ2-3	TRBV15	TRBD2	CATSGLAGGVDTQYF	TGTGCCACCAGCGGGCTAGCGGGAGGAGTAGATACGCAGTATTTT
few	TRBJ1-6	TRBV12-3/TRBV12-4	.	CASTEDSGNSPLHF	TGTGCCAGCACCGAGGACAGCGGAAATTCACCCCTCCACTTT
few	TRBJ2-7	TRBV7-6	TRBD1	CASSLARVDRLYF	TGTGCCAGCAGCTTAGCGCGAGTGGACAGGCTGTACTTC
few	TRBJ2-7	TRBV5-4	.	CASSYGLAYEQYF	TGTGCCAGCAGCTACGGACTCGCCTACGAGCAGTACTTC
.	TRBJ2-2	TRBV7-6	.	CASSPDGQLRTGELFF	TGTGCCAGCAGCCCCGACGGACAGCTGAGGACCGGGGAGCTGTTTTTT
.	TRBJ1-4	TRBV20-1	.	CSAEGEKLFF	TGCAGTGCTGAGGGTGAAAAACTGTTTTTT
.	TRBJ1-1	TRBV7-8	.	CASSVAGTTEAFF	TGTGCCAGCAGCGTCGCAGGGACCACTGAAGCTTTCTTT
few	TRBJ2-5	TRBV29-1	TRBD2	CSVEDKMGLAGANQETQYF	TGCAGCGTTGAAGATAAAATGGGACTAGCGGGCGCAAATCAAGAGACCCAGTACTTC
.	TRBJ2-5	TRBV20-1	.	CSARGDTPRSLETQYF	TGCAGTGCTAGAGGGGACACGCCTCGAAGTTTGGAGACCCAGTACTTC
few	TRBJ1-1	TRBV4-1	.	CASSQDPRGIISEGTEAFF	TGCGCCAGCAGCCAAGATCCCCGGGGAATCATATCTGAGGGCACTGAAGCTTTCTTT
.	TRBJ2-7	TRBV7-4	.	CASSFKGGVHEQYF	TGTGCCAGCAGCTTTAAAGGGGGGGTCCACGAGCAGTACTTC
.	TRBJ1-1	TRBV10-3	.	CAISEPRVNTEAFF	TGTGCCATCAGTGAACCGAGGGTGAACACTGAAGCTTTCTTT
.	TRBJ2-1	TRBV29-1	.	CSVFDGRNEQFF	TGCAGCGTTTTCGACGGACGTAATGAGCAGTTCTTC
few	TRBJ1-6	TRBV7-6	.	CASRVGRSPLHF	TGTGCCAGCAGGGTTGGCCGTTCACCCCTCCACTTT
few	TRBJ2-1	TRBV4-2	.	CASSQLRDSSGGEQFF	TGTGCCAGCAGCCAACTACGGGACTCGTCTGGCGGGGAGCAGTTCTTC
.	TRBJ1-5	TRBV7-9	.	CASSLTSGGSNQPQHF	TGTGCCAGCAGCTTAACCAGTGGGGGTAGCAATCAGCCCCAGCATTTT
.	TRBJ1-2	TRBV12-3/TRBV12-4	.	CASSLVRPWGYYGYTF	TGTGCCAGCAGTTTAGTAAGGCCTTGGGGTTACTATGGCTACACCTTC
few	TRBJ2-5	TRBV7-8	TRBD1	CAPGQGETQYF	TGTGCCCCGGGACAGGGAGAGACCCAGTACTTC
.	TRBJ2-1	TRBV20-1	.	CSASQPAGRGFGQFF	TGCAGTGCTAGTCAGCCGGCAGGGAGGGGGTTTGGGCAGTTCTTC
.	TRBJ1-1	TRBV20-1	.	CSAPEEGNTEAFF	TGCAGTGCTCCTGAGGAGGGGAACACTGAAGCTTTCTTT
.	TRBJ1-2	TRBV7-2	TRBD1	CASSSSYWTGGDGYTF	TGTGCCAGCAGCTCCTCTTATTGGACAGGGGGCGATGGCTACACCTTC
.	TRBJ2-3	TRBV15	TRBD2	CATSRDGREGDTQYF	TGTGCCACCAGCAGAGATGGTCGGGAGGGAGATACGCAGTATTTT
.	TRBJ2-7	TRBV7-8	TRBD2	CASRDGGLNYEQYF	TGTGCCAGCAGAGACGGGGGACTAAACTACGAGCAGTACTTC
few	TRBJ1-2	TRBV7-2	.	CASSFHTVIYGYTF	TGTGCCAGCAGCTTCCACACCGTAATCTATGGCTACACCTTC
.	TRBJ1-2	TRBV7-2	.	CASSPSQGNGYTF	TGTGCCAGCAGCCCATCTCAGGGAAATGGCTACACCTTC
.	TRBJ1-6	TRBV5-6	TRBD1	CASSPQTGLNSPLHF	TGTGCCAGCAGCCCGCAGACAGGGCTTAATTCACCCCTCCACTTT
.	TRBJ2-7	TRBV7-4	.	CASSLVKGGNYEQYF	TGTGCCAGCAGCTTAGTGAAAGGGGGGAACTACGAGCAGTACTTC
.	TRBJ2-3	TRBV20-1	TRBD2	CSAVAGDSTDTQYF	TGCAGTGCCGTAGCGGGGGACAGCACAGATACGCAGTATTTT
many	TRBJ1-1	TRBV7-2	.	CASRVKVNTEAFF	TGTGCCAGCAGAGTGAAAGTGAACACTGAAGCTTTCTTT
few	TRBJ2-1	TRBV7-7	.	CASSRGPSRKNEQFF	TGTGCCAGCAGCCGGGGACCATCTAGGAAAAATGAGCAGTTCTTC
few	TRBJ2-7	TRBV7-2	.	CASSPGRVSAEQYF	TGTGCCAGCAGCCCCGGTCGGGTCTCCGCCGAGCAGTACTTC
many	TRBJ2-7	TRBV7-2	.	CASSLARASYEQYF	TGTGCCAGCAGCTTAGCTAGGGCCTCCTACGAGCAGTACTTC
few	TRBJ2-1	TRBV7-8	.	CASSIAGGSNEQFF	TGTGCCAGCAGCATAGCAGGGGGGAGCAATGAGCAGTTCTTC
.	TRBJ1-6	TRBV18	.	CASSQAGTPNSPLHF	TGTGCCAGCTCACAGGCCGGGACACCTAATTCACCCCTCCACTTT
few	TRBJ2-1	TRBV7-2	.	CASRRGGHEQFF	TGTGCCAGCAGGAGGGGGGGGCATGAGCAGTTCTTC
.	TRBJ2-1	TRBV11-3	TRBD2	CASSLEGTSPNEQFF	TGTGCCAGCAGCTTAGAAGGGACTAGCCCCAATGAGCAGTTCTTC
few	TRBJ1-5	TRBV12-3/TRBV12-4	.	CASSSKGRLFVNQPQHF	TGTGCCAGCAGTTCCAAGGGACGACTCTTTGTAAATCAGCCCCAGCATTTT
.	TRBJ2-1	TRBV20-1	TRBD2	CSASKTSGGGNEQFF	TGCAGTGCTAGTAAGACTAGCGGGGGAGGGAATGAGCAGTTCTTC
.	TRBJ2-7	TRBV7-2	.	CASSQRGGGGYEQYF	TGTGCCAGCAGCCAGAGGGGGGGCGGCGGCTACGAGCAGTACTTC
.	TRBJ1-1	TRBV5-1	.	CASSAEAVGGFAFF	TGCGCCAGCAGCGCAGAGGCAGTGGGGGGTTTCGCTTTCTTT
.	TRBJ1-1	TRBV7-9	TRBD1	CASSTSQGGEAFF	TGTGCCAGCAGCACAAGCCAGGGGGGAGAAGCTTTCTTT
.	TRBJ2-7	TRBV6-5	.	CASSSPGLSSYEQYF	TGTGCCAGCAGTTCTCCGGGGCTGAGCTCCTACGAGCAGTACTTC
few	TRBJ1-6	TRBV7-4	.	CASSLGRQTGYSPLHF	TGTGCCAGCAGCTTAGGCCGACAAACGGGGTATTCACCCCTCCACTTT
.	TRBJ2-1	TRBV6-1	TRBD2	CASLGTSGYNEQFF	TGTGCCAGCTTAGGGACTAGCGGCTACAATGAGCAGTTCTTC
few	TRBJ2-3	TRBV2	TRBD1	CASSERQGRTDTQYF	TGTGCCAGCAGTGAACGACAGGGTAGGACAGATACGCAGTATTTT
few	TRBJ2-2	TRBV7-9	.	CASSLDASSNTGELFF	TGTGCCAGCAGCTTAGATGCTAGCAGTAACACCGGGGAGCTGTTTTTT